Sequencing of this T cell receptor (beta chain) was carried out in a study of blood T cell repertoires in COVID-19. In the study overall: Sites across the United States, Italy and Spain contributed samples from acute and convalescent COVID-19. T cells, B-cell-depleted T cells, or PBMCs supplied cDNA or gDNA.

As processed by the authors: Scientists estimated how many nucleated cells there were by amplifying reference gene primers. The table came from immunoSEQ multiplex PCR; TCRdb's copy has only in-frame clones and leaves some out. That table is the source of V, J and clone size, and D and trimming were worked out from the DNA. This sample has 250,000 to 350,000 clones, with approximately 83% found just once. This CDR3 spans 13 amino acids. The V end was cut by 6 bases, the J end by 6 bases, with 9 bases between. This receptor was taken from a person in their 70s with COVID-19, enrolled during active disease. This chain uses TRBV12-3 or TRBV12-4 with TRBJ1-6; no reliable D call. The sample was peripheral blood. This CDR3 is CASRDIANSPLHF. In DNA form, the CDR3 reads TGTGCCAGCAGAGACATCGCTAATTCACCCCTCCACTTT.